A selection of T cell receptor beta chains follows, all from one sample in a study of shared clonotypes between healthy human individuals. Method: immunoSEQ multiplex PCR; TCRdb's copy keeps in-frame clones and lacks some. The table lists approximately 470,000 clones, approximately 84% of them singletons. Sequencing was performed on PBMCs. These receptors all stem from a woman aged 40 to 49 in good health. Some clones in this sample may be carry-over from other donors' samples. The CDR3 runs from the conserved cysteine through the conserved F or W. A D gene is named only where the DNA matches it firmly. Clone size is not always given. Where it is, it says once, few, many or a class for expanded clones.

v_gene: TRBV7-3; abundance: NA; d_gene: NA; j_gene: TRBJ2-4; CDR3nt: TGTGCCAGCAGCCCGCCAGCAGATATTAAACAGTACTTC; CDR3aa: CASSPPADIKQYF
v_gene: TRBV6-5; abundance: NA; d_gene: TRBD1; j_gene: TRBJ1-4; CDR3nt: TGTGCCAGCAGCATGACAGGGTGGAATGAAAAACTGTTTTTT; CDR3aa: CASSMTGWNEKLFF
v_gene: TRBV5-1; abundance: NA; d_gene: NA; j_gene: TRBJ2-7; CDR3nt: TGCGCCAGCAGCTTGAGTGGCCAAAGCTCCTACGAGCAGTACTTC; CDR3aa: CASSLSGQSSYEQYF
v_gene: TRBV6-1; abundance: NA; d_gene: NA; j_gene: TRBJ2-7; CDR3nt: TGTGCCAGCAGTGTTATGGGCGGGGACCTCTACGAGCAGTACTTC; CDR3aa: CASSVMGGDLYEQYF
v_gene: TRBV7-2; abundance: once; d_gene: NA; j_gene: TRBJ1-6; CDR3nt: TGTGCCAGCAGCAGAGACGGGGATAATTCACCCCTCCACTTT; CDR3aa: CASSRDGDNSPLHF
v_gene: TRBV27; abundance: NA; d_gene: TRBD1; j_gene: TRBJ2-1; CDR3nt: TGTGCCAGCAACTCGTGGGGACAGGCTAGAAACAATGAGCAGTTCTTC; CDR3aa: CASNSWGQARNNEQFF
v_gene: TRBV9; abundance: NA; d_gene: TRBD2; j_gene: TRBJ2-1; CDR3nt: TGTGCCAGCAGCGGAGGGACTACCTCCTACAATGAGCAGTTCTTC; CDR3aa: CASSGGTTSYNEQFF
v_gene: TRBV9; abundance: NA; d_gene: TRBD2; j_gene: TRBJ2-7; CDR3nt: TGTGCCAGCAGAAATTACTGGACTAGCGGGATGAGCTCCTACGAGCAGTACTTC; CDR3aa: CASRNYWTSGMSSYEQYF
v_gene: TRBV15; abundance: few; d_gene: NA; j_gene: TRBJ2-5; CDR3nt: TGTGCCACCAGCCCGGGGATGCGGGAGACCCAGTACTTC; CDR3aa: CATSPGMRETQYF
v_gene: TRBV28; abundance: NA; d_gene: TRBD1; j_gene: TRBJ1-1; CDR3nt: TGTGCCAGCAGTTTATCTACAGGGGGCACTGAAGCTTTCTTT; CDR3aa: CASSLSTGGTEAFF
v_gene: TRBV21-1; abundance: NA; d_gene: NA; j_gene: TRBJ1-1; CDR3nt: TGTGCCAGCAGATGGACACAGAACACTGAAGCTTTCTTT; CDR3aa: CASRWTQNTEAFF
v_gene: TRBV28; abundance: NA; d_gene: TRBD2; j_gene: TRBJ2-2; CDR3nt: TGTGCCAGCTTGGCTAGCGGGAGTGGCGGTGAGCTGTTTTTT; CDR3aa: CASLASGSGGELFF
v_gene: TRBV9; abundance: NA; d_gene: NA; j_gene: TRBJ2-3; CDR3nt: TGTGCCAGCAGCGGCCTAACCAGCACAGATACGCAGTATTTT; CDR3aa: CASSGLTSTDTQYF
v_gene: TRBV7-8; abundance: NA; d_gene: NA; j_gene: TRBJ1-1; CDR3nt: TGTGCCAGCGGGCTCCGGACGGTGAACACTGAAGCTTTCTTT; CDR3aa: CASGLRTVNTEAFF
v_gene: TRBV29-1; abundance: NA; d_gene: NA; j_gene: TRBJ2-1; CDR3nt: TGCAGCGTTGAAGATTGGGATAGCGGTGAGCAGTTCTTC; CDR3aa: CSVEDWDSGEQFF
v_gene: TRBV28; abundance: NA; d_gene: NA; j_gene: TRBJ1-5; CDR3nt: TGTGCCAGCAGTTTACTTACCCCCCGGGATCAGCCCCAGCATTTT; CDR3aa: CASSLLTPRDQPQHF
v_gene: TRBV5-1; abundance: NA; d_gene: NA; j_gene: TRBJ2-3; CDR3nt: TGCGCCAGCAGCTCTTACAGGGAGACAGATACGCAGTATTTT; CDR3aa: CASSSYRETDTQYF
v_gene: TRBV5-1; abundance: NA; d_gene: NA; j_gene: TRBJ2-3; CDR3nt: TGCGCCAGCAGCTTGGTGGACGGCACAGATACGCAGTATTTT; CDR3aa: CASSLVDGTDTQYF
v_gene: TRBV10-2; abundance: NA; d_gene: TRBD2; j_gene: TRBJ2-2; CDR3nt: TGCGCCAGCAGTTTAGCGGGAGTGGCCGGGGAGCTGTTTTTT; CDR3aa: CASSLAGVAGELFF
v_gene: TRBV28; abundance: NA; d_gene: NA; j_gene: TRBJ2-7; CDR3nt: TGTGCCAGCAGTTTAGGGTTGCACGAAGGGGAGGAGCAGTACTTC; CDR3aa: CASSLGLHEGEEQYF
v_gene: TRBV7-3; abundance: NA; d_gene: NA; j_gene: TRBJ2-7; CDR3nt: TGTGCCAGCAGTCTCAACTCTGAATACGAGCAGTACTTC; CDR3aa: CASSLNSEYEQYF
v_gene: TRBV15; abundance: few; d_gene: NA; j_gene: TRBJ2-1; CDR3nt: TGTGCCACCAGCAGACTCGGACTCACTACAGAGCAGTTCTTC; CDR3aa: CATSRLGLTTEQFF
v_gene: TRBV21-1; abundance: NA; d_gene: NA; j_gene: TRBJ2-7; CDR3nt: TGTGCCAGCAGCAAATGGATTGAGGCACAGCACTCCTACGAGCAGTACTTC; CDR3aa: CASSKWIEAQHSYEQYF
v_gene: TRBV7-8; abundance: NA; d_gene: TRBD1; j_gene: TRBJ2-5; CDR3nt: TGTGCCAGCAGCCTTATGACATGGGACAGGGGAGAGACCCAGTACTTC; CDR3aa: CASSLMTWDRGETQYF
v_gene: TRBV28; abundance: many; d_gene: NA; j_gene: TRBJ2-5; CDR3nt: TGTGCCAGCACGTCGGTTGAGACCCAGTACTTC; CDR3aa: CASTSVETQYF
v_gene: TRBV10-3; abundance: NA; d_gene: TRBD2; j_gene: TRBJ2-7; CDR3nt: TGTGCCATCAGTTCCTACCTAGGGGAGACTAGCGGGAGGTTCGAGTCCTACGAGCAGTACTTC; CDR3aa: CAISSYLGETSGRFESYEQYF
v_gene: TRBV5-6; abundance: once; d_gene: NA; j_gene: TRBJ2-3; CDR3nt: TGTGCCAGCAGCTTGGAGGTTGGAGGGGCGGCAGATACGCAGTATTTT; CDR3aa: CASSLEVGGAADTQYF
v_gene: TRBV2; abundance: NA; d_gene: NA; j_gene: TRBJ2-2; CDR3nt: TGTGCCAGCGACGTAGCGAAACCCAACACCGGGGAGCTGTTTTTT; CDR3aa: CASDVAKPNTGELFF
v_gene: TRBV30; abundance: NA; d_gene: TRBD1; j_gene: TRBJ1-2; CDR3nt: TGTGCCTGGAGCTTACAGGGGGCGCGAGGCTACACCTTC; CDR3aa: CAWSLQGARGYTF
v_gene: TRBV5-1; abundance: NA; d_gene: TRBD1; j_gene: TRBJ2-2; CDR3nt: TGCGCCAGCAGCAGGGACAGAAACACCGGGGAGCTGTTTTTT; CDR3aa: CASSRDRNTGELFF
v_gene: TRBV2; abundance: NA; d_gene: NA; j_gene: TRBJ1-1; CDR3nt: TGTGCCAGCGCACCTGACAGCACTGAAGCTTTCTTT; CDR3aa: CASAPDSTEAFF
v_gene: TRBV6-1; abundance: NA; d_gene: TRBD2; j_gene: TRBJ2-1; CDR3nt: TGTGCCCTCGCCAAGCGGGAGTCCGTGTTTGAGCAGTTCTTC; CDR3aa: CALAKRESVFEQFF
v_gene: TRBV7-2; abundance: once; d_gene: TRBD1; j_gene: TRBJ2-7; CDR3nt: TGTGCCAGCAGGGGGGGGACAGGGGAAAACTACGAGCAGTACTTC; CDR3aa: CASRGGTGENYEQYF
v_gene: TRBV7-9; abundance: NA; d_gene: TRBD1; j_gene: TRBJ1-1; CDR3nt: TGTGCCAGCAGCCCCCAACAGGGGCAGGTCGCTTTCTTT; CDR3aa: CASSPQQGQVAFF
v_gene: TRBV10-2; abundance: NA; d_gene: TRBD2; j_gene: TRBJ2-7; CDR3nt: TGCGCCAGCAGGACGGGACTAGCGGGAGTCTACGAGCAGTACTTC; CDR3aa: CASRTGLAGVYEQYF
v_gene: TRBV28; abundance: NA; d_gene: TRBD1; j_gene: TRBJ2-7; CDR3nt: TGTGCCAGCAGAGTAAGGGACAGGGGCGTCTACGAGCAGTACTTC; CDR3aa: CASRVRDRGVYEQYF
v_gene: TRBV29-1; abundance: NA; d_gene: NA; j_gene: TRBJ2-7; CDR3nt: TGCAGCGTTGTCCATAGCGGAGGTACCTACGAGCAGTACTTC; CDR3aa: CSVVHSGGTYEQYF
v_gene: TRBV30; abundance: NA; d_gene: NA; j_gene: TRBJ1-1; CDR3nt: TGTGCCTGGGGCAGGGTGAAGACTGAAGCTTTCTTT; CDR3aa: CAWGRVKTEAFF
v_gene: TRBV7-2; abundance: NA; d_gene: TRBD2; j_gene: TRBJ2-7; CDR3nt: TGTGCCAGCAGCCGAACCGGACTAGCGGGAGGCGCCTACGAGCAGTACTTC; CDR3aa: CASSRTGLAGGAYEQYF
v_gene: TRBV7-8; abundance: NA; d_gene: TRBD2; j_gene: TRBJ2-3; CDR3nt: TGTGCCAGCAGCTTAGGACTAGCGGGAGGAGCGTACACAGATACGCAGTATTTT; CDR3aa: CASSLGLAGGAYTDTQYF
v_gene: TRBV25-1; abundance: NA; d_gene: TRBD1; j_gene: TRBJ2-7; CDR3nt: TGTGCCAGCAGTGCCCCGGGACAGGACGAGCAATACTTC; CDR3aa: CASSAPGQDEQYF
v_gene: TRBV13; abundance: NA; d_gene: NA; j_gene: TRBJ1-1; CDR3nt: TGTGCCAGCAGGGGGGAATTAAACACTGAAGCTTTCTTT; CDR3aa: CASRGELNTEAFF
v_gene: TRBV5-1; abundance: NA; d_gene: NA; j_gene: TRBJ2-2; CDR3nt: TGCGCCAGCAGCTTCTCCGGGACACCTAACACCGGGGAGCTGTTTTTT; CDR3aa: CASSFSGTPNTGELFF